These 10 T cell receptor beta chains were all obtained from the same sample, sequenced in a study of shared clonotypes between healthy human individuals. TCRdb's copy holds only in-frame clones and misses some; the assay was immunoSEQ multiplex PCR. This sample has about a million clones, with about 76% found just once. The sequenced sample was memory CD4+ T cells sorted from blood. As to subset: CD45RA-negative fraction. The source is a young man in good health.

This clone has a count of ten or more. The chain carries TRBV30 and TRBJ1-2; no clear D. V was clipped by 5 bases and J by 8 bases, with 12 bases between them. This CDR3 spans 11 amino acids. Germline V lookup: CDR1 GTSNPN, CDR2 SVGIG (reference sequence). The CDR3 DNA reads TGTGCCTGGGGCTTCTCCGGGGGCTACACCTTC. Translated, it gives CAWGFSGGYTF.

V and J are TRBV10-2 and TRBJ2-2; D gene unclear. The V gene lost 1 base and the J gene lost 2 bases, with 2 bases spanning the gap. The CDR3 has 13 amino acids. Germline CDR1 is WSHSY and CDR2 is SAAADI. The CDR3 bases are TGCGCCAGCAGTGAGTTTAACACCGGGGAGCTGTTTTTT. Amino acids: CASSEFNTGELFF.

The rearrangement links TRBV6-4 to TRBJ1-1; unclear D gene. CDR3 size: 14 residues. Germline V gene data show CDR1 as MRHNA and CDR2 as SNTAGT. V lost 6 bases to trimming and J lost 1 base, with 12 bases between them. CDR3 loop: CASREYEKNTEAFF. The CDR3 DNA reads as TGTGCCAGCAGGGAATATGAGAAGAACACTGAAGCTTTCTTT.

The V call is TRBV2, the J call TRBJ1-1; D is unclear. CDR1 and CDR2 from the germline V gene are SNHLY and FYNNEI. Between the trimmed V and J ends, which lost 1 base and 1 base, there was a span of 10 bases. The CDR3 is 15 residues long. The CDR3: CASSEGGYRNTEAFF. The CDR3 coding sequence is TGTGCCAGCAGTGAAGGGGGATACAGGAACACTGAAGCTTTCTTT.

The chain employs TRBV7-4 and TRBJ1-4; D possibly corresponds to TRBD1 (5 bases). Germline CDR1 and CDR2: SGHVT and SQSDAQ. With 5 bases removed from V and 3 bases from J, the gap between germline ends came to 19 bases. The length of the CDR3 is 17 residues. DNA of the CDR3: TGTGCCAGCAGCCATGGGATAGGGGCAGGGCCTAATGAAAAACTGTTTTTT. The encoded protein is CASSHGIGAGPNEKLFF.

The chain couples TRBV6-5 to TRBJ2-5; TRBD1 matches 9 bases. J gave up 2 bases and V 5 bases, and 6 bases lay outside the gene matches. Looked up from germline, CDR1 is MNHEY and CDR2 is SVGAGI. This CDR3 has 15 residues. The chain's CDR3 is CASSQPGQGQETQYF. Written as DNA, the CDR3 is TGTGCCAGCAGTCAGCCGGGACAGGGTCAAGAGACCCAGTACTTC.

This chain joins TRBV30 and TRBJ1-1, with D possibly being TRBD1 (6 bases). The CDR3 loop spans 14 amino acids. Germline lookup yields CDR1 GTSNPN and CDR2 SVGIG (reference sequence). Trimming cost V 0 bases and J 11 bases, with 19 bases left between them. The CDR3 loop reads CAWSVGQTLSRAFF. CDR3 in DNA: TGTGCCTGGAGTGTCGGACAGACTCTCTCTCGGGCTTTCTTT.

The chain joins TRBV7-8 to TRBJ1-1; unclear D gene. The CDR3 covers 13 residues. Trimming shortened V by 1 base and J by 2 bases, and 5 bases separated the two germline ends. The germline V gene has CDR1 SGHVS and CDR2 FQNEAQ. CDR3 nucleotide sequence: TGTGCCAGCAGCTTAGATAGAAACACTGAAGCTTTCTTT. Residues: CASSLDRNTEAFF.

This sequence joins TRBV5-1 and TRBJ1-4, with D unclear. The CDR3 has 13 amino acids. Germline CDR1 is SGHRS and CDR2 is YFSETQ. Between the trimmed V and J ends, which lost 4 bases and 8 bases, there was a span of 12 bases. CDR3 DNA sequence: TGCGCCAGCAGCCAGGATCCGGGGGAAAAACTGTTTTTT. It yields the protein CASSQDPGEKLFF. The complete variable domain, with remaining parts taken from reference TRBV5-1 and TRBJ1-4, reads KAGVTQTPRYLIKTRGQQVTLSCSPISGHRSVSWYQQTPGQGLQFLFEYFSETQRNKGNFPGRFSGRQFSNSRSEMNVSTLELGDSALYLCASSQDPGEKLFFGSGTQLSVL.

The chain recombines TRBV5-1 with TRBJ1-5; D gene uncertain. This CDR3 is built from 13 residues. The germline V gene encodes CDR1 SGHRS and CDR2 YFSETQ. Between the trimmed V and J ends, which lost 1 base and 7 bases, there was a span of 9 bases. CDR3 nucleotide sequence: TGCGCCAGCAGCTTGCACCCTGACCAGCCCCAGCATTTT. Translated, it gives CASSLHPDQPQHF.